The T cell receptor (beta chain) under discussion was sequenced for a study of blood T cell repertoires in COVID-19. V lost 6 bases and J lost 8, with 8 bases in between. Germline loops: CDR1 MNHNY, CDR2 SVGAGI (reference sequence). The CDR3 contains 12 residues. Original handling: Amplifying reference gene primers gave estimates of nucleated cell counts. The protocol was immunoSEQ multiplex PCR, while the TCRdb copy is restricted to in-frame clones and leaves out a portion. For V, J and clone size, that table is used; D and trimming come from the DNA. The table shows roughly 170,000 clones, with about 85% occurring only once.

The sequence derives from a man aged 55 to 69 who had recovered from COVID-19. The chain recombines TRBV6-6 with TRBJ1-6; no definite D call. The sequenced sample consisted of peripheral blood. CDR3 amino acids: CASSHRDSPLHF. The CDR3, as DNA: TGTGCCAGCAGCCACAGAGATTCACCCCTCCACTTT.